The 7 T cell receptor beta chains below come from one sample, sequenced in a study of beta chain features in type 1 diabetes (dated by TCRdb to the late 2010s). The paper's findings and limits, for the study overall: A moderate but significant shortening of TCRB CDR3 length was observed in type 1 diabetes patients in all four CD4+ subsets.

For these receptors, no antigen is known. The library was prepared using the immunoSEQ multiplex PCR assay. The High Capacity cDNA Reverse Transcription Kit was used to reverse transcribe all of the isolated RNA, meaning that expressed TCRB transcripts were what got sequenced. TCRdb holds this immuneACCESS table with in-frame rearrangements only. Some clones are missing; in checked studies, unresolved V genes explain under half, and the rest has no known cause. Counted in this sample were roughly 700,000 clones; roughly an eighth of them appeared once. The ten largest make up approximately 0.022% of the sample. The sample consisted of naive CD4+ T cells from blood. The cell subset or site label for this specimen denotes: true naive CD4+ T cells. These receptors all come from a man younger than 30 with type 1 diabetes.

This chain uses TRBV6-5 with TRBJ2-3; TRBD2 is a possible D gene (7 bases). This CDR3 contains 14 residues. Germline V CDR1 and CDR2: MNHEY, SVGAGI. Trimming shortened V by 2 bases and J by 2 bases, and 8 bases separated the two germline ends. Here the CDR3 reads CASSYRGATDTQYF. CDR3 bases: TGTGCCAGCAGTTACCGGGGGGCCACAGATACGCAGTATTTT.

The chain joins TRBV7-2 to TRBJ2-7, with a tentative D call TRBD2 (5 bases). Trimming removed 5 bases from V and 3 bases from J, with 14 bases in between. CDR1 SGHTA and CDR2 FQGNSA come from the germline V gene. The CDR3 consists of 14 residues. The CDR3 nucleotides read TGTGCCAGCAGCCCGCGGGCAGACGACTACGAGCAGTACTTC. Amino acids: CASSPRADDYEQYF.

V gene TRBV10-1 combines with J gene TRBJ1-1; D is ambiguous. Trimming shortened V by 4 bases and J by 0 bases, and 6 bases separated the two germline ends. The CDR3 has 13 residues. Germline CDR1 is WNHNN and CDR2 is SYGVQD (reference sequence). The chain's CDR3 is CASSVALNTEAFF. CDR3 sequence (DNA): TGCGCCAGCAGTGTGGCATTGAACACTGAAGCTTTCTTT.

This clone appeared a few times. The genes are TRBV5-4 and TRBJ1-2; 9 nucleotides line up with TRBD1. The germline CDR1 and CDR2 sequences are SGHNT and YYREEE (reference sequence). This CDR3 is built from 15 residues. With 6 bases clipped from V and 4 bases from J, the junction kept 10 bases outside the gene matches. CDR3 bases: TGTGCCAGCAAGCGGACAGGGGCAACTGCCTATGGCTACACCTTC. Its translation: CASKRTGATAYGYTF.

A few counts support this clone. In the same sample, other DNA sequences code for this CDR3. CDR3 in DNA: TGTGCCTGGAGTGTGTCGGGGGGACCCTACGAGCAGTACTTC. Translation gives CAWSVSGGPYEQYF. The chain joins TRBV30 to TRBJ2-7; TRBD2 aligns across 7 bases. The CDR3 consists of 14 residues. Trimming cost V 0 bases and J 2 bases; bases outside gene matches: 4. From germline, CDR1 is GTSNPN and CDR2 SVGIG (reference sequence).

V usage is TRBV2 and J usage is TRBJ2-7; maybe TRBD1 (5 bases). The length of the CDR3 is 13 residues. From germline, CDR1 is SNHLY and CDR2 FYNNEI. V gave up 6 bases and J gave up 3 bases, with 12 bases separating them. The CDR3 here is CASRLDSYYEQYF. CDR3 DNA: TGTGCCAGCAGGTTAGACAGTTACTACGAGCAGTACTTC.

The chain employs TRBV7-9 and TRBJ1-4; 7 bases fit TRBD1. The CDR3 runs to 15 residues. Per the germline V gene, CDR1 is SEHNR and CDR2 is FQNEAQ (reference sequence). After removal of 3 bases from V and 4 bases from J, the junction contained 5 bases not matched to a gene. Here the CDR3 DNA reads TGTGCCAGCAGCTTGGGGGACAGACTTAATGAAAAACTGTTTTTT. Translation gives CASSLGDRLNEKLFF.